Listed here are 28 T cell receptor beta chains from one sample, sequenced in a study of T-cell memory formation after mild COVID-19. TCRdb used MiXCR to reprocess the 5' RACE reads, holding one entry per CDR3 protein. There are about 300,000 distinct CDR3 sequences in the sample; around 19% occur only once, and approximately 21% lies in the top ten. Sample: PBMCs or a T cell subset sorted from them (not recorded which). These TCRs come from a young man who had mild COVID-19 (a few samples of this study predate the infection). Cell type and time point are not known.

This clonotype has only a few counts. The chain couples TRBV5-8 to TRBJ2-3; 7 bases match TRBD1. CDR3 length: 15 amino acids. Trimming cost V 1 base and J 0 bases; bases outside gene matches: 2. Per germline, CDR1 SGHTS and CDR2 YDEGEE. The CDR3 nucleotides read TGTGCCAGCAGCTTGAGGGGGCAGAGCACAGATACGCAGTATTTT. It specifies CASSLRGQSTDTQYF.

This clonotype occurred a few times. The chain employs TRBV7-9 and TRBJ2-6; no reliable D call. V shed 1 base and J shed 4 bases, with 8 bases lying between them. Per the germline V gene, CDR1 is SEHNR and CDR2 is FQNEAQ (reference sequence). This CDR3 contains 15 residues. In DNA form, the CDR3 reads TGTGCCAGCAGCTTAGGGCCACGCGGGGCCAACGTCCTGACTTTC. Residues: CASSLGPRGANVLTF.

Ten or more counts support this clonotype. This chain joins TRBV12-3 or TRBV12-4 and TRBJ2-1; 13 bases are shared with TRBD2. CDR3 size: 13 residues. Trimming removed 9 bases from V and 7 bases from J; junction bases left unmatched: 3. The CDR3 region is CARTSGGANEQFF. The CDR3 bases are TGTGCCAGAACTAGCGGGGGGGCTAATGAGCAGTTCTTC.

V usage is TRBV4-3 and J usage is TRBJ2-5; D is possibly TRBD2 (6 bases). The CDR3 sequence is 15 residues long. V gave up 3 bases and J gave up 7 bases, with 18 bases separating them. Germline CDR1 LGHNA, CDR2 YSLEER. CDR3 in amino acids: CASSHLKREDATQYF. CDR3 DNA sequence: TGCGCCAGCAGCCACCTAAAGAGGGAGGACGCGACCCAGTACTTC.

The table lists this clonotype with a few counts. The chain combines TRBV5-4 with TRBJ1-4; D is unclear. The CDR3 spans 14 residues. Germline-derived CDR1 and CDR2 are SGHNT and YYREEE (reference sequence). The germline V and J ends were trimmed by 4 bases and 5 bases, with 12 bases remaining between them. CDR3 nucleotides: TGTGCCAGCAGCCGGGATGCAAAGAATGAAAAACTGTTTTTT. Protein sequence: CASSRDAKNEKLFF.

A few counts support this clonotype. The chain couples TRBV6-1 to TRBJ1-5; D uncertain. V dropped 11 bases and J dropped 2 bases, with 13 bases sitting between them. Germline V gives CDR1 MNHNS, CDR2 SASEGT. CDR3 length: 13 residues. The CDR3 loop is CAARGTGNQPQHF. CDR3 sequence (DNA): TGTGCCGCACGGGGTACGGGCAATCAGCCCCAGCATTTT.

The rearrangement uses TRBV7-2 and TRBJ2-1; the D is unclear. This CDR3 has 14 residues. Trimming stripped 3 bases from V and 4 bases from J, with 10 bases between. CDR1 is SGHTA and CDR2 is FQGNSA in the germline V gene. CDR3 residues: CASSFNGQYNEQFF. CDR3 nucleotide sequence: TGTGCCAGCAGCTTCAACGGGCAATACAATGAGCAGTTCTTC.

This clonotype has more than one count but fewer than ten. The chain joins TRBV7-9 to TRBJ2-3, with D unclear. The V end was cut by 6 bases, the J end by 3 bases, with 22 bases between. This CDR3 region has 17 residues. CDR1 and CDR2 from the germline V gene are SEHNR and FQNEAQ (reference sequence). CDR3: CASSSNPRSDGTDTQYF. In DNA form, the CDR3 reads TGTGCCAGCAGTTCCAACCCCCGGAGCGATGGGACAGATACGCAGTATTTT.

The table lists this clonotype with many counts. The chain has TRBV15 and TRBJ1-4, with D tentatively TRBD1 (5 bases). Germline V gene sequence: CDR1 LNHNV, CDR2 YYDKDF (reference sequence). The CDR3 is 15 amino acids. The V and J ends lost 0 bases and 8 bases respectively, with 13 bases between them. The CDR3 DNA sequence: TGTGCCACCAGCAGAGACCGGGGCTGGGACGAAAAACTGTTTTTT. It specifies CATSRDRGWDEKLFF.

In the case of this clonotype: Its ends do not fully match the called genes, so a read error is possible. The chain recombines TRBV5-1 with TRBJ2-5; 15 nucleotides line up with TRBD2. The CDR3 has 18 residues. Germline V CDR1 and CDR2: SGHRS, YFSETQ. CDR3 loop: CARSSGLAGGNRQETQYF. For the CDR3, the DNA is TGCGCCAGAAGCTCGGGACTAGCGGGGGGCAACCGACAAGAGACCCAGTACTTC.

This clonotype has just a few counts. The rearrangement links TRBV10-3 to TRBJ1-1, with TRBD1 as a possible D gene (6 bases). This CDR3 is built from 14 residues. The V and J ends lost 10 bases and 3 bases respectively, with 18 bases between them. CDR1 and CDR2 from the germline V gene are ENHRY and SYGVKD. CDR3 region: CATQATGLDTEAFF. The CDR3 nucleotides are TGTGCCACGCAAGCTACAGGGTTGGACACTGAAGCTTTCTTT.

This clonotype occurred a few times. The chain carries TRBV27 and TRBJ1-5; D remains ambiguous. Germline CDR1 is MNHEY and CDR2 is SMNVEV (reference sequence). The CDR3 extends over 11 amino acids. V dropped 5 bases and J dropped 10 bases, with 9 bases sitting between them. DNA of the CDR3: TGTGCCAGCAGTAGCCAAGGTCCCCAGCATTTT. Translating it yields CASSSQGPQHF.

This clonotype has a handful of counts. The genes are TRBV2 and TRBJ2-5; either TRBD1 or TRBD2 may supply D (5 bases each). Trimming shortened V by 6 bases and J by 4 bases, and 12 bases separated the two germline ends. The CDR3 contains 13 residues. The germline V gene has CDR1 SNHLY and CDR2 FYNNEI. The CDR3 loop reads CASRIPGRETQYF. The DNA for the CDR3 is TGTGCCAGCAGAATTCCGGGACGAGAGACCCAGTACTTC.

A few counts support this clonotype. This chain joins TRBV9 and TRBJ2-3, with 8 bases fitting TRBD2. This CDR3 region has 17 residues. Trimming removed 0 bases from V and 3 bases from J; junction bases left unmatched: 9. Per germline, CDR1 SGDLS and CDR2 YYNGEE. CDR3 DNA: TGTGCCAGCAGCGTAGAGCCGGGACTAGGGGGTACAGATACGCAGTATTTT. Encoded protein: CASSVEPGLGGTDTQYF.

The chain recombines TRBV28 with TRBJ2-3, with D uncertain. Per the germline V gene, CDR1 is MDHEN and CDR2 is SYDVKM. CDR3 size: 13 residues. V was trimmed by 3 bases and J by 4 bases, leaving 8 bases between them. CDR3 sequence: CASSFGRPDTQYF. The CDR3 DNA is TGTGCCAGCAGTTTTGGTCGGCCAGATACGCAGTATTTT.

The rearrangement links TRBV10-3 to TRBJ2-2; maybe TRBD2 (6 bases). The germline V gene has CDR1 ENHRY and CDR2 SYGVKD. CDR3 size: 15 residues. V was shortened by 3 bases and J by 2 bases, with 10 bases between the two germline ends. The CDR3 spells CAISDPGLNTGELFF. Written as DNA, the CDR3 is TGTGCCATCAGTGACCCGGGACTCAACACCGGGGAGCTGTTTTTT.

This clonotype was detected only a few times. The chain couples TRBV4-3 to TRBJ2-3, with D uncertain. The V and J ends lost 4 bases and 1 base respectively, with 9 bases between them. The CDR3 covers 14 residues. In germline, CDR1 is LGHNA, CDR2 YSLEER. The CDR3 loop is CASSLSSGTDTQYF. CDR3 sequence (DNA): TGCGCCAGCAGCCTAAGTTCGGGCACAGATACGCAGTATTTT.

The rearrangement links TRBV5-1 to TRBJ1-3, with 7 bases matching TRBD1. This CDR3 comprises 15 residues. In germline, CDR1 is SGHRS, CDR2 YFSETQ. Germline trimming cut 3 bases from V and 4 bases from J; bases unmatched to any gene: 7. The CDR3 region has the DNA TGCGCCAGCAGCTCAACGACAGGGTTGGGAAACACCATATATTTT. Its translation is CASSSTTGLGNTIYF.

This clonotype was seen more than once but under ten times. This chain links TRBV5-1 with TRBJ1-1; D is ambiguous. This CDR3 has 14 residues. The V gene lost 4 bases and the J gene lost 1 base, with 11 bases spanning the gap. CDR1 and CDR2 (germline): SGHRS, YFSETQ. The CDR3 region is CASSADGPNTEAFF. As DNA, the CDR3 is TGCGCCAGCAGCGCGGACGGCCCGAACACTGAAGCTTTCTTT.

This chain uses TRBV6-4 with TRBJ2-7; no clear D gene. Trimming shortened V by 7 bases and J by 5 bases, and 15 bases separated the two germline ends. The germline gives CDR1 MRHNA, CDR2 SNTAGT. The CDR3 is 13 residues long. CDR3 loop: CASIAGPWDEQYV. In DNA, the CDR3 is TGTGCCAGCATCGCTGGGCCCTGGGACGAGCAGTACGTC.

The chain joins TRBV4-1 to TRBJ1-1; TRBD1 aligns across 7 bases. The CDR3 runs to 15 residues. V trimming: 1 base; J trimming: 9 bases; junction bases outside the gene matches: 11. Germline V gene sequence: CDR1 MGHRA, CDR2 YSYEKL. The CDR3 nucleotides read TGCGCCAGCAGCCAAGTTGGGGACAGTTCGAAACAAGCTTTCTTT. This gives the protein CASSQVGDSSKQAFF.

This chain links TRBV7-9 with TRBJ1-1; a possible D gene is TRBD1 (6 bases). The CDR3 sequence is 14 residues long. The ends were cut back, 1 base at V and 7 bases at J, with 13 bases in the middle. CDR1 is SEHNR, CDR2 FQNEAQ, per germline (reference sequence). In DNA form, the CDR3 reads TGTGCCAGCAGCTTAGGTCAGGGGCGCGTTGAAGCTTTCTTT. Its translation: CASSLGQGRVEAFF. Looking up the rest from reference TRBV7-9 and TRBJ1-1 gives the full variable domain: DTGVSQNPRHKITKRGQNVTFRCDPISEHNRLYWYRQTLGQGPEFLTYFQNEAQLEKSRLLSDRFSAERPKGSFSTLEIQRTEQGDSAMYLCASSLGQGRVEAFFGQGTRLTVV.

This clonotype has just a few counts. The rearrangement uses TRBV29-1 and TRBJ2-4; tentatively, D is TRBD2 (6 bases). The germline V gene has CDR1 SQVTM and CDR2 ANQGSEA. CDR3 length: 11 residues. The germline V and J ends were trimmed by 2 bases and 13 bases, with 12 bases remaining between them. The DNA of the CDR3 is TGCAGCGTTGAAATGGGACTTGGACAGTACTTC. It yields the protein CSVEMGLGQYF.

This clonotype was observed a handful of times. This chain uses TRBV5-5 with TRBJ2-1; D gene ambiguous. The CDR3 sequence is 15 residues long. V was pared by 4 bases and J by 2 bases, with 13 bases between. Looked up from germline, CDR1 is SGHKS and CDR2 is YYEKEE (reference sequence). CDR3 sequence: CASSRFTAPYNEQFF. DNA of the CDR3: TGTGCCAGCAGCCGATTTACGGCCCCCTACAATGAGCAGTTCTTC.

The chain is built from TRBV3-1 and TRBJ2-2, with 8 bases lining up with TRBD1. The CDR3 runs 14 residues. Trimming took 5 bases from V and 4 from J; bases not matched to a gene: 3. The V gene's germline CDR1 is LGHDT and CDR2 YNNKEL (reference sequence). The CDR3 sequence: CASSAGGLTGELFF. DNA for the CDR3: TGTGCCAGCAGCGCAGGGGGCCTCACCGGGGAGCTGTTTTTT.

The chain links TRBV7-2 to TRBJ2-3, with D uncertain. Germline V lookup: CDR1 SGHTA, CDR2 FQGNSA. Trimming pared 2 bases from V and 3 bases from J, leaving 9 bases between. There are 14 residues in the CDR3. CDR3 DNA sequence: TGTGCCAGCAGCTTATCTCTGAGGACAGATACGCAGTATTTT. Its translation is CASSLSLRTDTQYF. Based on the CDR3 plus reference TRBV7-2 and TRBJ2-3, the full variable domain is GAGVSQSPSNKVTEKGKDVELRCDPISGHTALYWYRQSLGQGLEFLIYFQGNSAPDKSGLPSDRFSAERTGGSVSTLTIQRTQQEDSAVYLCASSLSLRTDTQYFGPGTRLTVL.

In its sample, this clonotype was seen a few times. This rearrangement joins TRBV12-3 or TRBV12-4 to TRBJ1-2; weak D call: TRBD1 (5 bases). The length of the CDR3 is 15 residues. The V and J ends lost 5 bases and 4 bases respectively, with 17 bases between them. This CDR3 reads CASSPGTDLGYGYTF. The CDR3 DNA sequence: TGTGCCAGCAGTCCTGGGACCGACCTGGGCTATGGCTACACCTTC.

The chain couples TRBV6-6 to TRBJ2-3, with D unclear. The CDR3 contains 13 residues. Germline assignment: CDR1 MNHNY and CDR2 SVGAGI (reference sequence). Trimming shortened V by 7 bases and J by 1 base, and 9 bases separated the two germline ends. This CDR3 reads CASKRVGTDTQYF. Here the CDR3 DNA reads TGTGCCAGCAAAAGGGTCGGCACAGATACGCAGTATTTT.